This T cell receptor (beta chain) is drawn from a study of tumour-infiltrating T cells in Burkitt lymphoma. About the study: Patients covered every epidemiological subtype of Burkitt lymphoma. Overall and progression-free survival were predicted by productive clonality. General study results and limits: Several public clonotypes were shared across many Burkitt lymphoma patients.

Using immunoSEQ multiplex PCR, the repertoire was profiled, and TCRdb retains in-frame clones only, with some absent. In the table there are around 6,600 clones, about 85% of which are singletons. Germline CDR1 and CDR2: LNHNV and YYDKDF (reference sequence). The CDR3 consists of 15 residues. The ends were cut back, 1 base at V and 5 bases at J, with 14 bases in the middle. The sample holds one count of this clone. What it binds is not known. Sequencing used tumor tissue. The chain has TRBV15 and TRBJ1-1; no reliable D call. The TCR sequence derives from a human donor with Burkitt lymphoma. CDR3 coding DNA: TGTGCCACCAGCAGAGGGGCTAGTACACGGACTGAAGCTTTCTTT. Residues: CATSRGASTRTEAFF.